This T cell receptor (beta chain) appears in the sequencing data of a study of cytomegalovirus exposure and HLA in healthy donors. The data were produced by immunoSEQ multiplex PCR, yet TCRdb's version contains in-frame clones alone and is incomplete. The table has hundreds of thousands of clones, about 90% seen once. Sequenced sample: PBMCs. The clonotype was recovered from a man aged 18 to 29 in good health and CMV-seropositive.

This CDR3 reads CASRETGLAGVGGTQYF. The CDR3 nucleotides read TGTGCCAGCAGGGAAACGGGACTAGCGGGAGTCGGCGGGACCCAGTACTTC. This chain connects TRBV2 to TRBJ2-5, with TRBD2 matching 14 bases. The J segment lost 7 bases and the V segment lost 6 bases, leaving 13 bases of the junction unmatched. The V gene's germline CDR1 is SNHLY and CDR2 FYNNEI. The CDR3 loop spans 17 amino acids.